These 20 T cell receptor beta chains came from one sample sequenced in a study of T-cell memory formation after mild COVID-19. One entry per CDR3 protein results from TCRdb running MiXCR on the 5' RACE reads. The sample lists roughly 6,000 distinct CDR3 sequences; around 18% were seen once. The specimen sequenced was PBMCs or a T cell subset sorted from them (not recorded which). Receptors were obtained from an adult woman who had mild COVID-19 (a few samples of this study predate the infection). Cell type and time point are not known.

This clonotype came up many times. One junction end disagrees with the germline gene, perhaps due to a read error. This CDR3 is CASSLRVVSYGQYF. In DNA, the CDR3 is TGTGCCAGCAGCTTGAGGGTCGTCTCCTACGGGCAGTACTTC. The chain has TRBV5-6 and TRBJ2-7; no reliable D call. Germline V gives CDR1 SGHDT, CDR2 YYEEEE. The CDR3 sequence is 14 residues long.

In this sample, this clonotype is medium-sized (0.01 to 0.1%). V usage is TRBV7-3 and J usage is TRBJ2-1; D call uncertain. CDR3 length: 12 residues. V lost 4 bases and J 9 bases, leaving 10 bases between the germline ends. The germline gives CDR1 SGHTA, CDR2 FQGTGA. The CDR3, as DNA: TGTGCCAGCAGCTCTCCCGAAGGTGAGCAGTTCTTC. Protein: CASSSPEGEQFF.

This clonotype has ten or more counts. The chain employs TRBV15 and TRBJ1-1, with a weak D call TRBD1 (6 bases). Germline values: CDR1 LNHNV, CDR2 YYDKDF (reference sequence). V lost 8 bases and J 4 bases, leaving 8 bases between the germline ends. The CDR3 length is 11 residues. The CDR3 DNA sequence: TGTGCCACCCGAGGGGGCACTGAAGCTTTCTTT. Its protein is CATRGGTEAFF.

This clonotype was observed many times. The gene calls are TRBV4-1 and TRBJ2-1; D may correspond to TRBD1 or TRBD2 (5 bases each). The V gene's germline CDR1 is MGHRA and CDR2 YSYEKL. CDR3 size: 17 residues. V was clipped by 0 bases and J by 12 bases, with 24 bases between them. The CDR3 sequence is CASSQEDGIQRTRVQFF. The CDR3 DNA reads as TGCGCCAGCAGCCAAGAGGACGGAATCCAGCGGACCAGGGTGCAGTTCTTC.

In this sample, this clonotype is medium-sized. The CDR3 is CASSGTGGSPLHF. The CDR3 nucleotides are TGTGCCAGCAGTGGGACAGGGGGATCACCCCTCCACTTT. This chain joins TRBV12-3 or TRBV12-4 and TRBJ1-6; 11 nucleotides align to TRBD1. V shed 5 bases and J 10 bases; nucleotides not matched to a gene: 1. CDR3 length equals 13 residues.

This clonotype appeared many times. CDR3 sequence (DNA): TGTGCCAGCCTGCCGCGGGGAGGGGACACCGGGGAGCTGTTTTTT. Amino acids: CASLPRGGDTGELFF. The chain is built from TRBV7-9 and TRBJ2-2; TRBD2 agrees at 7 bases. This CDR3 comprises 15 residues. Unmatched junction bases numbered 9, after V lost 8 bases and J lost 3 bases. The germline V gene has CDR1 SEHNR and CDR2 FQNEAQ (reference sequence).

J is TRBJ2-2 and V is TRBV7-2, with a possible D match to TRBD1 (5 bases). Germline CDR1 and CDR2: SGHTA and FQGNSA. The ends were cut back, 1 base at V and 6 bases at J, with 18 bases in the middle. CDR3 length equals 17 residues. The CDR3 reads CASSLEWWSGRAGELFF. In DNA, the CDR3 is TGTGCCAGCAGCTTAGAGTGGTGGTCGGGCAGGGCCGGGGAGCTGTTTTTT.

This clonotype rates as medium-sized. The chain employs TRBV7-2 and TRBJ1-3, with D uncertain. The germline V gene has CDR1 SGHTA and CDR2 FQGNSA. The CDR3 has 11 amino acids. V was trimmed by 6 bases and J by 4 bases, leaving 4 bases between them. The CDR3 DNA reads TGTGCCAGCAGTGAAGGAAACACCATATATTTT. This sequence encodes CASSEGNTIYF.

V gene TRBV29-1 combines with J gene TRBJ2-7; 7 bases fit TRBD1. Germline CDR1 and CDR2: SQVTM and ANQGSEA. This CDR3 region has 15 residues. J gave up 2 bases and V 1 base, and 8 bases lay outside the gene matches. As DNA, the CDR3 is TGCAGCGTTGAAGGCAAAGGACAGGTTACCTACGAGCAGTACTTC. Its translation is CSVEGKGQVTYEQYF.

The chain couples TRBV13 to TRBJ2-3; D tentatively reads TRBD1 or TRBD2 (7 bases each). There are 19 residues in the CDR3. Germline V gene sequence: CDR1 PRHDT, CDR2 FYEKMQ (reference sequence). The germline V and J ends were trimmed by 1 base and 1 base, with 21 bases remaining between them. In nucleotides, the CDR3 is TGTGCCAGCAGCTTAGCCTTGGGCTTGTCAGGGGGGGGCACAGATACGCAGTATTTT. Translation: CASSLALGLSGGGTDTQYF. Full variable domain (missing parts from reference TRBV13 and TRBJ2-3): AAGVIQSPRHLIKEKRETATLKCYPIPRHDTVYWYQQGPGQDPQFLISFYEKMQSDKGSIPDRFSAQQFSDYHSELNMSSLELGDSALYFCASSLALGLSGGGTDTQYFGPGTRLTVL.

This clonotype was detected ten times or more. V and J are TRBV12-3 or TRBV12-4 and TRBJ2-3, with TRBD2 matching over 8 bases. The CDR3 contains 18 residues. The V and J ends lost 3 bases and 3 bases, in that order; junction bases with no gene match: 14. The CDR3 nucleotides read TGTGCCAGCAGTTTTAGACTAGCGTCGTATCCGTCGACAGATACGCAGTATTTT. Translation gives CASSFRLASYPSTDTQYF.

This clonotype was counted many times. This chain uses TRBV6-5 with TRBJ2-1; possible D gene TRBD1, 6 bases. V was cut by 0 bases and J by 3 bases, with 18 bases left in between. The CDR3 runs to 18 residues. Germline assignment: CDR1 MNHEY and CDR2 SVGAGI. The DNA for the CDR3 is TGTGCCAGCAGTTACTCGTCCGGGACACCCACTAACTACAATGAGCAGTTCTTC. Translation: CASSYSSGTPTNYNEQFF.

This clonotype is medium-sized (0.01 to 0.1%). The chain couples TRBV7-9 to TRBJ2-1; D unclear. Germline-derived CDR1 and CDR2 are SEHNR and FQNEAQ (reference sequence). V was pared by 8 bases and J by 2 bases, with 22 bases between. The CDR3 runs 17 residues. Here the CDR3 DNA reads TGTGCCAGCTCCCCCAGTACTGGCCAGCTGGCCTACAATGAGCAGTTCTTC. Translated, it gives CASSPSTGQLAYNEQFF.

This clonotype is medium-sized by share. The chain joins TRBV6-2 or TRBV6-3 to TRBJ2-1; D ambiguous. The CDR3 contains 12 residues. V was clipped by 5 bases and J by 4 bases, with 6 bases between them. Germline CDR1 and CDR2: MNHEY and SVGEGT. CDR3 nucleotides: TGTGCCAGCAGTCTAAGGTACAATGAGCAGTTCTTC. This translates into CASSLRYNEQFF.

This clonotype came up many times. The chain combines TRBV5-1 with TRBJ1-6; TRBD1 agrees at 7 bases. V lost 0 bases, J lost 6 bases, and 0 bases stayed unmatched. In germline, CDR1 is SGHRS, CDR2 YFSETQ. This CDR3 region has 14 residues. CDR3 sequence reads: CASSLGDSNSPLHF. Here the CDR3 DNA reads TGCGCCAGCAGCTTGGGGGACAGTAATTCACCCCTCCACTTT.

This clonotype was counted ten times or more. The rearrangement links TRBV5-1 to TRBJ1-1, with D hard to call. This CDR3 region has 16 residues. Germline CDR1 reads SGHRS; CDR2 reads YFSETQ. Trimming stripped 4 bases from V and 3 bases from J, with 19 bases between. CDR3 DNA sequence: TGCGCCAGCAGCCCGGTGGCAAATCGGCGGGACACTGAAGCTTTCTTT. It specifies CASSPVANRRDTEAFF.

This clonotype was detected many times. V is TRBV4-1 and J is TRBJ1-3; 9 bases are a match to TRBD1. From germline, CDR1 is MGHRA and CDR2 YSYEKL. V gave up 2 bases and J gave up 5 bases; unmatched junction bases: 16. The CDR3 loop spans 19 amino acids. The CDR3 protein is CASSQFGTGTILLRNTIYF. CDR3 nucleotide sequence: TGCGCCAGCAGCCAATTCGGGACAGGGACCATTCTGCTGAGAAACACCATATATTTT.

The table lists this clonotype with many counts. The CDR3: CASSFDSYEQYF. The CDR3 DNA reads TGTGCCAGCAGCTTCGACAGCTACGAGCAGTACTTC. The chain links TRBV5-8 to TRBJ2-7; TRBD1 might be the D (5 bases). The germline gives CDR1 SGHTS, CDR2 YDEGEE. The V end lost 2 bases, the J end lost 3 bases, and 6 bases lay between the germline ends. CDR3 length equals 12 residues.

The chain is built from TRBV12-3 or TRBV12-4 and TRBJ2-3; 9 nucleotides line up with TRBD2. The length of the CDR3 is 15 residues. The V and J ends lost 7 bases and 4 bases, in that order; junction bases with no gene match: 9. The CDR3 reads CASTPPGGGADTQYF. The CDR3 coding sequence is TGTGCCAGCACCCCGCCGGGCGGGGGGGCAGATACGCAGTATTTT.

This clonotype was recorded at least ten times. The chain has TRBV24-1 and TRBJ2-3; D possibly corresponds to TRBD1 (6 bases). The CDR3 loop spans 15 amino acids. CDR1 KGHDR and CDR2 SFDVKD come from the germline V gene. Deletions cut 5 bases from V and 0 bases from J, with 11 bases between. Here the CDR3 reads CATSGGGSSTDTQYF. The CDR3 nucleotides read TGTGCCACCAGTGGAGGGGGTTCCAGCACAGATACGCAGTATTTT.